The entry below gives a single T cell receptor (beta chain) sequence along with its context. V shed 6 bases, J shed 5 bases, and the junction held 4 bases outside the gene matches. The CDR3 has 13 residues. Germline V gene data show CDR1 as MNHNY and CDR2 as SVGAGI (reference sequence). This sample stems from a study of OX40 agonist ivuxolimab in advanced cancers. Assay: immunoSEQ multiplex PCR; the TCRdb copy retains only in-frame clones and omits some. The sample contains approximately 30,000 clones, 81% of which appear only once. Specimen: CD4+ or CD8+ T cells sorted from blood, collected in a trial of the OX40 agonist ivuxolimab. This receptor was obtained from an adult with an advanced solid tumor such as melanoma, head and neck, liver or kidney cancer. The genes are TRBV6-6 and TRBJ1-5, with 7 bases lining up with TRBD1. The CDR3 loop reads CASRDRSDQPQHF. In DNA form, the CDR3 reads TGTGCCAGCAGGGACAGGTCCGATCAGCCCCAGCATTTT.